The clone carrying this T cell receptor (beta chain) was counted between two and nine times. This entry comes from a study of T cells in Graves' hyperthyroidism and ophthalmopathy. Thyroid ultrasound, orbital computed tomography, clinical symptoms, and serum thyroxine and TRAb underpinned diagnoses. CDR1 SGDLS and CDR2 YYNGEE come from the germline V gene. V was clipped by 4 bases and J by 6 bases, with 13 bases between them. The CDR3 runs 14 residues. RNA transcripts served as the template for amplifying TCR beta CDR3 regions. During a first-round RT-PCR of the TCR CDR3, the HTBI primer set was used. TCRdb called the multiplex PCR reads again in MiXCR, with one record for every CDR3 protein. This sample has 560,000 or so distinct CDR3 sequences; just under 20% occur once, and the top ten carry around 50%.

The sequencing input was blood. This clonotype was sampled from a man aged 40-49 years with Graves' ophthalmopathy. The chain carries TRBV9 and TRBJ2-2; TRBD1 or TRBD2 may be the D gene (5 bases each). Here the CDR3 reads CASSRLVGPGELFF. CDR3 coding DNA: TGTGCCAGCAGCCGCCTTGTGGGACCCGGGGAGCTGTTTTTT.